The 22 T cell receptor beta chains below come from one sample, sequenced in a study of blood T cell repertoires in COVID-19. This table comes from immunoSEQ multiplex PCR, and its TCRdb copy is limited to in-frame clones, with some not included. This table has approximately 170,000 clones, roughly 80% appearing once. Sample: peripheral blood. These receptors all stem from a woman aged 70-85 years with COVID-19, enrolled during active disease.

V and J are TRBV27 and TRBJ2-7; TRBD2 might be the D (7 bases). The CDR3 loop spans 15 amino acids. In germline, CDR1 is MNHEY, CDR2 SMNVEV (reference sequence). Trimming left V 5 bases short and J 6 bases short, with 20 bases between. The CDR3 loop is CASSPTRNREGEQYF. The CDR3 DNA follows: TGTGCCAGCAGTCCGACCCGAAACAGGGAGGGCGAGCAGTACTTC.

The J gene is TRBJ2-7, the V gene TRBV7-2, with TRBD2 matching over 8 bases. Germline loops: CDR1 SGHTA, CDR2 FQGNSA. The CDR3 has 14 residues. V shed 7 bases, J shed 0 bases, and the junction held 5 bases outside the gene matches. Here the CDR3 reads CASNSGSFSYEQYF. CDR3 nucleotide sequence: TGTGCCAGCAACAGCGGGAGCTTCTCCTACGAGCAGTACTTC.

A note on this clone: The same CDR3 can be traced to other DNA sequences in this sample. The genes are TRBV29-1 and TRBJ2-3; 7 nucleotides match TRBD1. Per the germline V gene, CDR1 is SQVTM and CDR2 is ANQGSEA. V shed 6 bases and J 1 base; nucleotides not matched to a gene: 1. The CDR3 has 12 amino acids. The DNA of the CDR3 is TGCAGCGTCGACAGGGGCACAGATACGCAGTATTTT. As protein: CSVDRGTDTQYF.

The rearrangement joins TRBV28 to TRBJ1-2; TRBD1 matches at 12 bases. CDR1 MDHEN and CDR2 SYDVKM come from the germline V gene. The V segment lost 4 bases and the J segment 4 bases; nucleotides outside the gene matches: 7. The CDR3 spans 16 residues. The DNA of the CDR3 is TGTGCCAGCAGTTCGGGGGGACAGGGGGCTGTCTATGGCTACACCTTC. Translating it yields CASSSGGQGAVYGYTF.

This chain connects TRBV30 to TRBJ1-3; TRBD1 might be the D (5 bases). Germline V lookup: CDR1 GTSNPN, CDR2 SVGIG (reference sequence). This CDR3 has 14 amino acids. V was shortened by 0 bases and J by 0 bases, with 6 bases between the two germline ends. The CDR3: CAWSVGGSGNTIYF. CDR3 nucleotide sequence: TGTGCCTGGAGTGTGGGGGGCTCTGGAAACACCATATATTTT.

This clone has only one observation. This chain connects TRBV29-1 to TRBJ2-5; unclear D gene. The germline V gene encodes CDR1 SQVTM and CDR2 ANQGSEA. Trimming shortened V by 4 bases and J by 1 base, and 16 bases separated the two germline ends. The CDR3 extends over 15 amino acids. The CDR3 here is CSVAGFVSFQETQYF. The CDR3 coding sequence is TGCAGCGTTGCCGGGTTCGTCTCCTTCCAAGAGACCCAGTACTTC.

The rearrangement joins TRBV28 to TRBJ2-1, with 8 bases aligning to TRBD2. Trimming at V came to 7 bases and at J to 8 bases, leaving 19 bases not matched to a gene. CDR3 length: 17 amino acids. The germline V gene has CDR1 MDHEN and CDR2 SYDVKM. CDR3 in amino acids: CASTQPGPAGVKDEQFF. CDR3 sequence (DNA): TGTGCCAGCACCCAACCCGGTCCAGCGGGAGTAAAAGATGAGCAGTTCTTC.

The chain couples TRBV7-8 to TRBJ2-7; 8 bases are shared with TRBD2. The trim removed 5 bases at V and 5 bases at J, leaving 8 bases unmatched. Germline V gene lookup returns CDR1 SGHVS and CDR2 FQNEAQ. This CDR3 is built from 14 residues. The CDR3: CASSKSGSGNEQYF. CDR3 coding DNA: TGTGCCAGCAGCAAGAGCGGGAGTGGAAACGAGCAGTACTTC.

The CDR3 bases are TGCGCCAGCAGCGTTCTAGCGACCTACAATGAGCAGTTCTTC. It translates to CASSVLATYNEQFF. This chain links TRBV5-1 with TRBJ2-1, with D possibly being TRBD2 (6 bases). The CDR3 consists of 14 residues. CDR1 is SGHRS, CDR2 YFSETQ, per germline. Trimming left V 4 bases short and J 2 bases short, with 10 bases between. The complete variable domain, with remaining parts taken from reference TRBV5-1 and TRBJ2-1, reads KAGVTQTPRYLIKTRGQQVTLSCSPISGHRSVSWYQQTPGQGLQFLFEYFSETQRNKGNFPGRFSGRQFSNSRSEMNVSTLELGDSALYLCASSVLATYNEQFFGPGTRLTVL.

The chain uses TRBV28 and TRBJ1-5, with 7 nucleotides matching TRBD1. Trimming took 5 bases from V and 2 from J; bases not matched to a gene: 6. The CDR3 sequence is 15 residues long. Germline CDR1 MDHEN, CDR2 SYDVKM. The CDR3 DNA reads TGTGCCAGCAGTCAGACAGGGACCGGCAATCAGCCCCAGCATTTT. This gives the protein CASSQTGTGNQPQHF.

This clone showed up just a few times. The CDR3 loop reads CASSSLLARYEQYF. The CDR3 DNA reads TGTGCCAGCAGCTCCTTACTAGCTCGCTACGAGCAGTACTTC. The chain combines TRBV5-8 with TRBJ2-7; tentative D call: TRBD2 (6 bases). Germline V gene sequence: CDR1 SGHTS, CDR2 YDEGEE. The CDR3 covers 14 residues. V lost 3 bases and J 3 bases, leaving 13 bases between the germline ends.

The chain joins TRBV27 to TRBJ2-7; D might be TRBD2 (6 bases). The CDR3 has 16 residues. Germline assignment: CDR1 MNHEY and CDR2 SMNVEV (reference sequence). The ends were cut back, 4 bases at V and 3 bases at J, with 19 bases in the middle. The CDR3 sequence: CASSSYRSGEIYEQYF. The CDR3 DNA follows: TGTGCCAGCAGTTCTTATAGGTCGGGGGAAATCTACGAGCAGTACTTC.

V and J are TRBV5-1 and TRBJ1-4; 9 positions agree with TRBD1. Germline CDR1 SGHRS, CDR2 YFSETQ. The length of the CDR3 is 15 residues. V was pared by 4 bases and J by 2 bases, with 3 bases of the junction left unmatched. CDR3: CASSGTGRTNEKLFF. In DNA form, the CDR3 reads TGCGCCAGCAGCGGGACAGGGCGCACTAATGAAAAACTGTTTTTT.

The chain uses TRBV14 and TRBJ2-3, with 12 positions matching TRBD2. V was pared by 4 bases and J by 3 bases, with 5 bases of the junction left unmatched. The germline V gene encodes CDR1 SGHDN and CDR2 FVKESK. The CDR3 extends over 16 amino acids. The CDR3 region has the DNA TGTGCCAGCAGCCTTCTAGCGGGAGGGCCGACAGATACGCAGTATTTT. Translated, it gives CASSLLAGGPTDTQYF.

CDR3 sequence (DNA): TGTGCCAGCACCGTACTAGCGGGAGGATACGAGCAGTACTTC. Protein: CASTVLAGGYEQYF. The V call is TRBV7-8, the J call TRBJ2-7; 12 positions agree with TRBD2. Trimming cost V 7 bases and J 4 bases; bases outside gene matches: 5. This CDR3 is built from 14 residues. The germline gives CDR1 SGHVS, CDR2 FQNEAQ. Using reference TRBV7-8 and TRBJ2-7 for the parts outside the CDR3, the full variable domain is GAGVSQSPRYKVAKRGQDVALRCDPISGHVSLFWYQQALGQGPEFLTYFQNEAQLDKSGLPSDRFFAERPEGSVSTLKIQRTQQEDSAVYLCASTVLAGGYEQYFGPGTRLTVT.

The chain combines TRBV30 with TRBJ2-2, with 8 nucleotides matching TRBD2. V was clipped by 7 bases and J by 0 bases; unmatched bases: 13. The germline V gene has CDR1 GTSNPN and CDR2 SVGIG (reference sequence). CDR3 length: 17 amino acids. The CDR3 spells CASSPAGATANTGELFF. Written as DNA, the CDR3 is TGTGCCTCAAGCCCAGCGGGAGCTACCGCGAACACCGGGGAGCTGTTTTTT.

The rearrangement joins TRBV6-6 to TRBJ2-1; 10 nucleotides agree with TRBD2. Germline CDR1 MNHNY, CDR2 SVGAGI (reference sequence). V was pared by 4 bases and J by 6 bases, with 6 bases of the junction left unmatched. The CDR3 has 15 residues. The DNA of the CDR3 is TGTGCCAGCAGTTCTGTAGCGGGAGGCAGCAATGAGCAGTTCTTC. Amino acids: CASSSVAGGSNEQFF.

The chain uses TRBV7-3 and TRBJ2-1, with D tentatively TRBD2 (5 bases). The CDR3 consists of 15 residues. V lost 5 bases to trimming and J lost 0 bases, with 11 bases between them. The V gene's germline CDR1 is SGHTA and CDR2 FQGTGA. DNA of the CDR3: TGTGCCAGCAGCAGATCGGGAAACTCCTACAATGAGCAGTTCTTC. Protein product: CASSRSGNSYNEQFF.

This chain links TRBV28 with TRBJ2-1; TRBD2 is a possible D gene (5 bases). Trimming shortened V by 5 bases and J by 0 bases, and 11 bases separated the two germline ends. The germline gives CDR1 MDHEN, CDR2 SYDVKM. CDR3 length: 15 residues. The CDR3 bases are TGTGCCAGCAGTCTCAGCGGCGACTCCTACAATGAGCAGTTCTTC. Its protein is CASSLSGDSYNEQFF.

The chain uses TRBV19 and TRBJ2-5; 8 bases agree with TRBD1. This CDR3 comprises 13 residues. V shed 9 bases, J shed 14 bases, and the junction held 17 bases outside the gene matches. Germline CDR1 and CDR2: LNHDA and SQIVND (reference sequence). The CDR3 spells CAREDRECWLGYF. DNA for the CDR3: TGTGCCAGAGAGGACAGGGAGTGTTGGTTGGGATACTTC.

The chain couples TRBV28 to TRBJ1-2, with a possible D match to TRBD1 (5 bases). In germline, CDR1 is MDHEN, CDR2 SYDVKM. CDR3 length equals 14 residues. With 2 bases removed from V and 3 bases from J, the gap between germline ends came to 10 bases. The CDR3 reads CASSLMGLHYGYTF. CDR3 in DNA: TGTGCCAGCAGTTTAATGGGACTTCACTATGGCTACACCTTC.

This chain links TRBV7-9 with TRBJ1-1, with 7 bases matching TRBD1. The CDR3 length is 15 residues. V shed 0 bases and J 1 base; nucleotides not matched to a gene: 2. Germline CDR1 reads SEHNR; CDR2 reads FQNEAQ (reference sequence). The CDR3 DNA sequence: TGTGCCAGCAGCTTAGCGAAGGGGGCGAACACTGAAGCTTTCTTT. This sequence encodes CASSLAKGANTEAFF.